The present T cell receptor beta chain was sequenced within a study of beta chain features in type 1 diabetes. Overall study findings and caveats: Insertion counts at VDJ junctions were lower in type 1 diabetes patients, who also showed more deletions there. Shorter templates may be favored by PCR, equally so in patients and controls.

In its sample, this clone was seen a few times. What it recognizes is unknown. What was sequenced were expressed TCRB transcripts, since all of the isolated RNA had been reverse transcribed. The assay was immunoSEQ multiplex PCR, and TCRdb's table has in-frame clones only and misses some. The table records 350,000 to 450,000 clones, approximately 14% of them present only once. Germline values: CDR1 GTSNPN, CDR2 SVGIG (reference sequence). Trimming took 3 bases from V and 1 from J; bases not matched to a gene: 3. The CDR3 is 14 residues long. In all sorted populations, purity surpassed 98%. The V call is TRBV30, the J call TRBJ2-3, with 8 bases matching TRBD2. The sequencing sample was made of naive CD4+ T cells from blood. The TCR comes from a man aged 25-45 years in good health. Here the CDR3 reads CAWRISGGTDTQYF. The CDR3 coding sequence is TGTGCCTGGAGAATTAGCGGGGGCACAGATACGCAGTATTTT.